Listed below are T cell receptor beta chains from one sample, sequenced in a study of identical twins. MiXCR was run by TCRdb on the 5' RACE reads, yielding one entry per CDR3 protein. Of some 560,000 distinct CDR3 sequences listed, around 9.6% are singletons. The same data also contributed to another study, on yellow fever vaccine responses in identical twins.

The sequenced sample was PBMCs. These receptors originate from a woman aged 18-29 years in good health. CDR3s include the opening cysteine and the closing phenylalanine or tryptophan. Each record gives: CDR3 DNA, CDR3 protein, D gene, V gene, clone size, J gene. D genes are given only for firm matches. Rows may omit the clone size; those that give it use once, few, many or a size class.

DNA: TGTGCCTGGGGGGAGGGGACCTCCACAGATACGCAGTATTTT
CDR3: CAWGEGTSTDTQYF
D: TRBD2
V: TRBV30
size: few
J: TRBJ2-3

DNA: TGTGCCAGCAGCCCCCACATCCAGCGGGGGGGCCTAGTCGGGGAGCTGTTTTTT
CDR3: CASSPHIQRGGLVGELFF
D: TRBD2
V: TRBV9
size: few
J: TRBJ2-2

DNA: TGCAGCGTTTATAGCGGGGGGGCAGACAATGAGCAGTTCTTC
CDR3: CSVYSGGADNEQFF
D: TRBD2
V: TRBV29-1
size: few
J: TRBJ2-1

DNA: TGCAGTGCTAGTGGGGGGCTCGGTCACAATGAGCAGTTCTTC
CDR3: CSASGGLGHNEQFF
D: NA
V: TRBV20-1
size: few
J: TRBJ2-1

DNA: TGTGCCAGCAGCGAAAGACTAGCACGGGACGAGCAGTACTTC
CDR3: CASSERLARDEQYF
D: TRBD2
V: TRBV9
size: NA
J: TRBJ2-7

DNA: TGTGCCAGCAGCTTAGGGGGACTAGCAAACGAGCAGTACTTC
CDR3: CASSLGGLANEQYF
D: TRBD2
V: TRBV11-3
size: few
J: TRBJ2-7

DNA: TGTGCCAGCAGCTTAGCGGGGGTGGCAGATACGCAGTATTTT
CDR3: CASSLAGVADTQYF
D: TRBD2
V: TRBV7-3
size: NA
J: TRBJ2-3

DNA: TGCAGTGCTAGTAGTTCAGCTGATACGCAGTATTTT
CDR3: CSASSSADTQYF
D: NA
V: TRBV20-1
size: few
J: TRBJ2-3

DNA: TGTGCCAGCAGACTTTCCGGAGGGGACCTCGAGCAGTTCTTC
CDR3: CASRLSGGDLEQFF
D: NA
V: TRBV7-2
size: NA
J: TRBJ2-1

DNA: TGTGCCACCAGTGCCTCCGGTAGCTCTTCCTACGAGCAGTACTTC
CDR3: CATSASGSSSYEQYF
D: NA
V: TRBV24-1
size: NA
J: TRBJ2-7

DNA: TGTGCCAGCAGCGTAGACTCGGGAGGGCCGAGGGGGCAGTACTTC
CDR3: CASSVDSGGPRGQYF
D: TRBD2
V: TRBV9
size: many
J: TRBJ2-7

DNA: TGTGCCAGCAGGGGACAGGGTATTAACTACAATGAGCAGTTCTTC
CDR3: CASRGQGINYNEQFF
D: TRBD1
V: TRBV25-1
size: NA
J: TRBJ2-1

DNA: TGCGCCAGCAGCCATGATAAATCCGGGACAGACAACACAGATACGCAGTATTTT
CDR3: CASSHDKSGTDNTDTQYF
D: TRBD1
V: TRBV4-3
size: many
J: TRBJ2-3

DNA: TGCAGTGCTAGTCACGGATATAGCAATCAGCCCCAGCATTTT
CDR3: CSASHGYSNQPQHF
D: NA
V: TRBV20-1
size: many
J: TRBJ1-5

DNA: TGCGCCAGCAGCTTGGAGGGTTTTCGGGGGGAAAAACTGTTTTTT
CDR3: CASSLEGFRGEKLFF
D: NA
V: TRBV5-1
size: NA
J: TRBJ1-4

DNA: TGTGCCAGCAGCCCTAGCGTGGTTCGGGCAAGCGAGCAGTTCTTC
CDR3: CASSPSVVRASEQFF
D: NA
V: TRBV11-2
size: many
J: TRBJ2-1

DNA: TGTGCCAGCAGCAACAGTAGAGGGACTGAAGCTTTCTTT
CDR3: CASSNSRGTEAFF
D: NA
V: TRBV16
size: NA
J: TRBJ1-1

DNA: TGTGCCACGGACACCGGGTACGAGCAGTACTTC
CDR3: CATDTGYEQYF
D: NA
V: TRBV10-3
size: many
J: TRBJ2-7

DNA: TGTGCCAGCAACAACAACTACGAGCAGTACTTC
CDR3: CASNNNYEQYF
D: NA
V: TRBV6-1
size: many
J: TRBJ2-7

DNA: TGCAGTGCTAGAATAATAAGAACGGGACTCTACGAGCAGTACTTC
CDR3: CSARIIRTGLYEQYF
D: NA
V: TRBV20-1
size: many
J: TRBJ2-7

DNA: TGTGCCAGCAGCGTAGGGGGGAACGACGAGCAGTACTTC
CDR3: CASSVGGNDEQYF
D: NA
V: TRBV9
size: NA
J: TRBJ2-7

DNA: TGCGCCAGCAGCCAAGGGAAGGGAAATATTCAAGAGACCCAGTACTTC
CDR3: CASSQGKGNIQETQYF
D: NA
V: TRBV4-1
size: NA
J: TRBJ2-5

DNA: TGTGCCAGCACCCTAGCGTTCACAGATACGCAGTATTTT
CDR3: CASTLAFTDTQYF
D: NA
V: TRBV12-3/TRBV12-4
size: NA
J: TRBJ2-3

DNA: TGTGCCAGCAGTTTCCCTAGCGGGGGCCAAGAGACCCAGTACTTC
CDR3: CASSFPSGGQETQYF
D: TRBD2
V: TRBV12-3/TRBV12-4
size: many
J: TRBJ2-5

DNA: TGTGCCAGCAGCGCCCCGGGGGGCTGGGAGACCCAGTACTTC
CDR3: CASSAPGGWETQYF
D: NA
V: TRBV9
size: few
J: TRBJ2-5

DNA: TGTGCCAGCCTTTCGGACAGGGTTTGGGAGACCCAGTACTTC
CDR3: CASLSDRVWETQYF
D: NA
V: TRBV21-1
size: NA
J: TRBJ2-5

DNA: TGTGCTAGTGGTCCCCCGGGACACTGGGAAAGAGATACGCAGTATTTT
CDR3: CASGPPGHWERDTQYF
D: NA
V: TRBV12-5
size: few
J: TRBJ2-3

DNA: TGTGCCATCTCAACCACCGAGCGGGGGTTCCACGAGCAGTACTTC
CDR3: CAISTTERGFHEQYF
D: TRBD2
V: TRBV10-3
size: NA
J: TRBJ2-7

DNA: TGTGCCAGCAGCTGGGGACAGGGGAGTAACTCCTACGAGCAGTACTTC
CDR3: CASSWGQGSNSYEQYF
D: TRBD1
V: TRBV7-2
size: NA
J: TRBJ2-7

DNA: TGTGCCAGCAGTGGGGACATCCAAGAGACCCAGTACTTC
CDR3: CASSGDIQETQYF
D: NA
V: TRBV12-3/TRBV12-4
size: few
J: TRBJ2-5

DNA: TGTGCCAGCAGTTTTAGTGCAGGGGTAACGGACGAGCAGTACTTC
CDR3: CASSFSAGVTDEQYF
D: NA
V: TRBV27
size: few
J: TRBJ2-7

DNA: TGTGCCAGCGAAAGGGGCACAGATACGCAGTATTTT
CDR3: CASERGTDTQYF
D: NA
V: TRBV2
size: many
J: TRBJ2-3

DNA: TGTGCCAGCAGTTACAGGGGACGCCGATTTCTAGAAGGCTACACCTTC
CDR3: CASSYRGRRFLEGYTF
D: NA
V: TRBV6-2/TRBV6-3
size: few
J: TRBJ1-2

DNA: TGCGCCAGCAGCTTGGGTATTCTAGCGGGAGGGGAAGAGACCCAGTACTTC
CDR3: CASSLGILAGGEETQYF
D: TRBD2
V: TRBV5-1
size: few
J: TRBJ2-5

DNA: TGTGCCAGCAGCCAAAGACGAGAAGGACACGAGCAGTACTTC
CDR3: CASSQRREGHEQYF
D: NA
V: TRBV7-9
size: few
J: TRBJ2-7

DNA: TGTGCCAGCAGCTTAGTCGGACAGGGGGAGTATGAGCAGTTCTTC
CDR3: CASSLVGQGEYEQFF
D: TRBD1
V: TRBV7-2
size: few
J: TRBJ2-1

DNA: TGTGCCAGCAGTCAGGTCCCGGCCGCAAGATCCTACAATGAGCAGTTCTTC
CDR3: CASSQVPAARSYNEQFF
D: NA
V: TRBV6-2/TRBV6-3
size: few
J: TRBJ2-1

DNA: TGTGCCAGCAGCGGACACAAGGGACAGGGTTCCTACAATGAGCAGTTCTTC
CDR3: CASSGHKGQGSYNEQFF
D: TRBD1
V: TRBV7-8
size: many
J: TRBJ2-1

DNA: TGCAGTGCTAAACCCGGGACAGCCTCCCACGAGCAGTACTTC
CDR3: CSAKPGTASHEQYF
D: TRBD1
V: TRBV20-1
size: NA
J: TRBJ2-7

DNA: TGTGCCAGCAGTCCTTCGCGACTAGCGGCATACAATGAGCAGTTCTTC
CDR3: CASSPSRLAAYNEQFF
D: TRBD2
V: TRBV27
size: many
J: TRBJ2-1

DNA: TGTGCCAGCAAAAAGGGCGGGAGGGCCTTTCAAAGCCCCACAGATACGCAGTATTTT
CDR3: CASKKGGRAFQSPTDTQYF
D: TRBD2
V: TRBV11-1
size: NA
J: TRBJ2-3

DNA: TGCGCCAGCAGCTTAGCCCAAGGGGGAGGTGAAGCTTTCTTT
CDR3: CASSLAQGGGEAFF
D: NA
V: TRBV5-1
size: many
J: TRBJ1-1

DNA: TGTGCCAGCAGTTCTGCCGGACAGGGTAACAATGAGCAGTTCTTC
CDR3: CASSSAGQGNNEQFF
D: TRBD1
V: TRBV28
size: many
J: TRBJ2-1

DNA: TGCAGCGTTGTGGCCAGGGAGGCCTACAATGAGCAGTTCTTC
CDR3: CSVVAREAYNEQFF
D: NA
V: TRBV29-1
size: many
J: TRBJ2-1

DNA: TGTGCCAGCAGCTTATACGGGACTACAGATACGCAGTATTTT
CDR3: CASSLYGTTDTQYF
D: NA
V: TRBV7-6
size: few
J: TRBJ2-3

DNA: TGTGCCAGCCGATTAGGAGGAGGCTACACCTTC
CDR3: CASRLGGGYTF
D: NA
V: TRBV28
size: few
J: TRBJ1-2

DNA: TGCAGTGCTAGAAGCGCCGGGACTTTGGACAATGAGCAGTTCTTC
CDR3: CSARSAGTLDNEQFF
D: NA
V: TRBV20-1
size: few
J: TRBJ2-1

DNA: TGTGCCAGCAGCCCGACTAGCCCTGAGCTGTTTTTT
CDR3: CASSPTSPELFF
D: TRBD2
V: TRBV7-9
size: NA
J: TRBJ2-2

DNA: TGTGCCAGCAGTCGTCCCTCGCAGGGATCCTACGAGCAGTACTTC
CDR3: CASSRPSQGSYEQYF
D: NA
V: TRBV6-1
size: NA
J: TRBJ2-7

DNA: TGTGCCAGCAGCGGGACTGGTGGGGATGACGAGCAGTACTTC
CDR3: CASSGTGGDDEQYF
D: NA
V: TRBV7-8
size: few
J: TRBJ2-7

DNA: TGCGCCAGCAGCTTGGAGGGCAGCGATACGCAGTATTTT
CDR3: CASSLEGSDTQYF
D: NA
V: TRBV5-1
size: many
J: TRBJ2-3

DNA: TGTGCCACCAGTGATCCAGGACAGCCTACCGGGGAGCTGTTTTTT
CDR3: CATSDPGQPTGELFF
D: NA
V: TRBV24-1
size: many
J: TRBJ2-2

DNA: TGTGCCACCTCGTCCGGGACAGGGGGCTGGAATGAGCAGTTCTTC
CDR3: CATSSGTGGWNEQFF
D: TRBD1
V: TRBV24-1
size: few
J: TRBJ2-1

DNA: TGTGCCATCAGTGAGAGACAGGGGGCTGAAGAGCAGTACTTC
CDR3: CAISERQGAEEQYF
D: TRBD1
V: TRBV10-3
size: many
J: TRBJ2-7

DNA: TGTGCCAGCAGCCCGATTCCGGGTGGAAACACCATATATTTT
CDR3: CASSPIPGGNTIYF
D: NA
V: TRBV3-1
size: few
J: TRBJ1-3